This T cell receptor beta chain was obtained from a study of cytomegalovirus exposure and HLA in healthy donors. The study's findings and limits: CMV serostatus was the sole immune exposure data available. The authors later found HLA-associated TCR beta chains more clonally expanded than equally common others.

This clone turned up a few times. Its cognate antigen is unknown. Trimming cost V 4 bases and J 8 bases; bases outside gene matches: 17. Per the germline V gene, CDR1 is LNHDA and CDR2 is SQIVND (reference sequence). The CDR3 has 17 amino acids. A multiplex PCR was run with 60 Vbeta primers and 13 Jbeta primers. Study processing details: An analysis performed later counted roughly 80 million unique TCR beta chains (around 11 million of them shared). TCRdb keeps only in-frame clones here, not all; method: immunoSEQ multiplex PCR. The V and J calls and the clone size are those of that table, but D and trimming were determined from the DNA. The sample contains 65,000 to 85,000 clones, about 80% of which appear only once.

The chain combines TRBV19 with TRBJ2-1; 7 nucleotides align to TRBD2. The TCR originated in a man in his fifties or sixties in good health and CMV-seropositive. Sequences were obtained from PBMCs. CDR3 DNA: TGTGCCAGTAGTACCCTAAGGCGGGAGTTAGGAGCGTATGAGCAGTTCTTC. Translating it yields CASSTLRRELGAYEQFF.